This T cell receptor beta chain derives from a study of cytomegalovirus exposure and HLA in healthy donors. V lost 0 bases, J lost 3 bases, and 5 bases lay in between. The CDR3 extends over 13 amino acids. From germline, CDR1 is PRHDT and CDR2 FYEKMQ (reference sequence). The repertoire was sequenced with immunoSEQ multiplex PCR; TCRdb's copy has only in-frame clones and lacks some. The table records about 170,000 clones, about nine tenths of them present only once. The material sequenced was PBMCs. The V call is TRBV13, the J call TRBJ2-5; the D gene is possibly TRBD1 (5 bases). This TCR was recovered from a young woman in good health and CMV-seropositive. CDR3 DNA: TGTGCCAGCAGCTTAGGGACAGAAGAGACCCAGTACTTC. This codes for CASSLGTEETQYF.